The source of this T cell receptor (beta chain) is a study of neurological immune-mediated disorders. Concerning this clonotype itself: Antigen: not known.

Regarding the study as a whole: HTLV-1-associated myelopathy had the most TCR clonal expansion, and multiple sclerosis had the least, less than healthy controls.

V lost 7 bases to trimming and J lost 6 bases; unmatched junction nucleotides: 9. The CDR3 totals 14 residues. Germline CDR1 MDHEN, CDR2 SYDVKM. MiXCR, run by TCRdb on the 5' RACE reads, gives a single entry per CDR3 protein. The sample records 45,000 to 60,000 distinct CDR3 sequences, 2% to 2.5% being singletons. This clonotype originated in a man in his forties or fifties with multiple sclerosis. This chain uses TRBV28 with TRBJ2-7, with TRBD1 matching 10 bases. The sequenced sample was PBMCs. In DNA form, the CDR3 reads TGTGCCAGCACCGGGGGACAGGGGACCGGCGAGCAGTACTTC. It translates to CASTGGQGTGEQYF.